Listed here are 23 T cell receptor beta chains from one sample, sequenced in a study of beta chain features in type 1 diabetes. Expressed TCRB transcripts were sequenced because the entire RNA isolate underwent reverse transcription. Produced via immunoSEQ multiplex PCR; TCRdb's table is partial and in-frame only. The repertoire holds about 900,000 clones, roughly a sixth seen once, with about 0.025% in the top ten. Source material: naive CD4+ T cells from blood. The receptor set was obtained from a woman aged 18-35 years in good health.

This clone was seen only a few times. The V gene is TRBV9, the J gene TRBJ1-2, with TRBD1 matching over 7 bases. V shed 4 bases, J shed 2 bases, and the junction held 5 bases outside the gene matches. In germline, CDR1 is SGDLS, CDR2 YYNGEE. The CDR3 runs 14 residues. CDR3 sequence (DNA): TGTGCCAGCAGCTCCCCGACAGGGAACTATGGCTACACCTTC. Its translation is CASSSPTGNYGYTF.

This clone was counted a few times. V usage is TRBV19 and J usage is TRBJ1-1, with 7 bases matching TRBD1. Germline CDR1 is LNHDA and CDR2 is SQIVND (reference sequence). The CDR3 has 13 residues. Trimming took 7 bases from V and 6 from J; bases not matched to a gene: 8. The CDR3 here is CASTGQRMAEAFF. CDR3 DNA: TGTGCCAGTACGGGACAGAGGATGGCTGAAGCTTTCTTT.

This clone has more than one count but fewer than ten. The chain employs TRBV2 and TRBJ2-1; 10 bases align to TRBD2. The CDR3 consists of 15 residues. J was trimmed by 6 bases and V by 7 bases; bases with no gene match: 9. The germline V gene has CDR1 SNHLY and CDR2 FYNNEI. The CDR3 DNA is TGTGCCAGCACGGGAAGCGGGAGGGCCCTCAATGAGCAGTTCTTC. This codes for CASTGSGRALNEQFF.

The CDR3 DNA reads TGTGCCAGCAGTTTCTTTCGGGAGGGCCGGGTAAACGAGCAGTACTTC. Its translation is CASSFFREGRVNEQYF. The chain couples TRBV27 to TRBJ2-7, with 8 bases matching TRBD2. V shed 3 bases and J 5 bases; nucleotides not matched to a gene: 12. This CDR3 region has 16 residues. Per the germline V gene, CDR1 is MNHEY and CDR2 is SMNVEV (reference sequence).

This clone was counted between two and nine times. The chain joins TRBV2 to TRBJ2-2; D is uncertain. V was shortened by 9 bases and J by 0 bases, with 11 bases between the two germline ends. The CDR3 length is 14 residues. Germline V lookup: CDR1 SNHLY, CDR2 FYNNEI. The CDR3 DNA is TGTGCCAGATCAGACGCTCCGAACACCGGGGAGCTGTTTTTT. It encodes CARSDAPNTGELFF.

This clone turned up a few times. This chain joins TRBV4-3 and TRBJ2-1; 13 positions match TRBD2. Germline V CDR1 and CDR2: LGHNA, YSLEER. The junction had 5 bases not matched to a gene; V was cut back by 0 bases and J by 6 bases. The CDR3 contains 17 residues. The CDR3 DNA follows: TGCGCCAGCAGCCAAGATCCGTGGACTAGCGGGGGCAATGAGCAGTTCTTC. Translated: CASSQDPWTSGGNEQFF.

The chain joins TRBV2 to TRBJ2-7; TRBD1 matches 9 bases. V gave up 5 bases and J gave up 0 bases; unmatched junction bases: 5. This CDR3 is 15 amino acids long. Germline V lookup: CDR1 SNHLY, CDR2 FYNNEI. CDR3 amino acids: CASSKGQGISYEQYF. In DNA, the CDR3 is TGTGCCAGCAGTAAGGGACAGGGAATCTCCTACGAGCAGTACTTC.

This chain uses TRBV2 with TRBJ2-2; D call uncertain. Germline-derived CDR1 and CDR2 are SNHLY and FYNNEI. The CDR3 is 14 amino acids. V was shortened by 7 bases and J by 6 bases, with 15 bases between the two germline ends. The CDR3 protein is CASIGESSPGELFF. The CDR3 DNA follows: TGTGCCAGCATCGGCGAGAGCTCCCCCGGGGAGCTGTTTTTT. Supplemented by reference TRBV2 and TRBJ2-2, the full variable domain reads EPEVTQTPSHQVTQMGQEVILRCVPISNHLYFYWYRQILGQKVEFLVSFYNNEISEKSEIFDDQFSVERPDGSNFTLKIRSTKLEDSAMYFCASIGESSPGELFFGEGSRLTVL.

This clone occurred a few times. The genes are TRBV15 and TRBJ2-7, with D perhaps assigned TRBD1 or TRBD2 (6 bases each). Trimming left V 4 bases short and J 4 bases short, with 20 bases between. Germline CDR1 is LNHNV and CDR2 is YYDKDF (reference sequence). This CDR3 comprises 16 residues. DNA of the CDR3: TGTGCCACCAGCACCAAGAGGGGGGCGGATCCGTACGAGCAGTACTTC. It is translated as CATSTKRGADPYEQYF.

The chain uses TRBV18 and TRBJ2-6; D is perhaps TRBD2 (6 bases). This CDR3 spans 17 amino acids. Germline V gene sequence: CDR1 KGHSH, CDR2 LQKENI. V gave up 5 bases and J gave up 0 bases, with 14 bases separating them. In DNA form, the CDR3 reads TGTGCCAGCTCATCCGGGACTGAATACTCTGGGGCCAACGTCCTGACTTTC. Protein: CASSSGTEYSGANVLTF.

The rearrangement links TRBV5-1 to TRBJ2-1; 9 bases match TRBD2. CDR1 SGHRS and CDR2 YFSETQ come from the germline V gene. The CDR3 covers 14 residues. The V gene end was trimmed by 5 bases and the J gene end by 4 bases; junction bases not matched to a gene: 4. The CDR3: CASSWTSEYNEQFF. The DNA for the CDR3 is TGCGCCAGCAGTTGGACTAGCGAGTACAATGAGCAGTTCTTC.

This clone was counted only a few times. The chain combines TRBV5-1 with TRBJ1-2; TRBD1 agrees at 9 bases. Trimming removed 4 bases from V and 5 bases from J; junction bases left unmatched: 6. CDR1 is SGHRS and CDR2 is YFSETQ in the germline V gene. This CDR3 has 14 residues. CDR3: CASSRQGEVYGYTF. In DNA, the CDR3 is TGCGCCAGCAGCCGACAGGGGGAAGTGTATGGCTACACCTTC.

In DNA form, the CDR3 reads TGTGCCAGCAGTGCCTGGGGTGCGGGAGTTAGCGAGCAGTACTTC. As protein: CASSAWGAGVSEQYF. The chain couples TRBV6-1 to TRBJ2-7; 7 bases agree with TRBD2. This CDR3 region has 15 residues. J gave up 6 bases and V 4 bases, and 12 bases lay outside the gene matches. The V gene's germline CDR1 is MNHNS and CDR2 SASEGT.

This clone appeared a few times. CDR3 sequence: CASTTGTSGRAGNEQFF. CDR3 DNA: TGTGCCAGCACAACCGGGACTAGCGGGAGGGCAGGGAATGAGCAGTTCTTC. This chain links TRBV11-2 with TRBJ2-1; 16 bases are shared with TRBD2. Germline V CDR1 and CDR2: SGHAT, FQNNGV. J was trimmed by 7 bases and V by 7 bases; bases with no gene match: 10. This CDR3 contains 17 residues.

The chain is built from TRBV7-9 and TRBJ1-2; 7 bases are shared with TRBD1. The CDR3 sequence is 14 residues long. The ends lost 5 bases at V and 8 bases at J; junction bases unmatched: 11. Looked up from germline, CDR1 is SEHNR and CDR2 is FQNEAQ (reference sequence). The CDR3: CASSIPGGSGGYTF. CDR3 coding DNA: TGTGCCAGCAGCATCCCAGGGGGGAGTGGAGGCTACACCTTC.

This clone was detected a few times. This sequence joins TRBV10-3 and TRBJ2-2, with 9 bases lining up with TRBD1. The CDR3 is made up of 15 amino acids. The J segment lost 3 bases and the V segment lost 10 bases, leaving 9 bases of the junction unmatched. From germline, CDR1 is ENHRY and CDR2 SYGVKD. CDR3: CATSRDRAYTGELFF. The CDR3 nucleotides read TGTGCCACCTCCAGGGACAGGGCGTACACCGGGGAGCTGTTTTTT.

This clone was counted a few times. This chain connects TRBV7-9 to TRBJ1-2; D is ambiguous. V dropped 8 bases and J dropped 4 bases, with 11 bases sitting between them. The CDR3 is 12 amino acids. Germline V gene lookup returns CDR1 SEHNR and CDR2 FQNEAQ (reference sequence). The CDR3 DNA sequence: TGTGCCAGCCGCGGCAGAACCTATGGCTACACCTTC. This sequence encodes CASRGRTYGYTF.

The CDR3 sequence: CASSDHGSGANVLTF. The DNA of the CDR3 is TGTGCCAGCAGCGACCACGGCTCTGGGGCCAACGTCCTGACTTTC. V usage is TRBV6-6 and J usage is TRBJ2-6; D is undetermined. The ends were cut back, 6 bases at V and 0 bases at J, with 9 bases in the middle. CDR1 is MNHNY, CDR2 SVGAGI, per germline (reference sequence). The CDR3 extends over 15 amino acids.

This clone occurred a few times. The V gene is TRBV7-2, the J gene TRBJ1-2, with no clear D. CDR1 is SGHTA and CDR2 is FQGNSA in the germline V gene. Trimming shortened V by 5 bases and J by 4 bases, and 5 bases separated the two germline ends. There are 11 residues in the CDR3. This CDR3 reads CASSASYGYTF. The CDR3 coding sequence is TGTGCCAGCAGCGCAAGCTATGGCTACACCTTC. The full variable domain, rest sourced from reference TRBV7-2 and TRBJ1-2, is GAGVSQSPSNKVTEKGKDVELRCDPISGHTALYWYRQSLGQGLEFLIYFQGNSAPDKSGLPSDRFSAERTGGSVSTLTIQRTQQEDSAVYLCASSASYGYTFGSGTRLTVV.

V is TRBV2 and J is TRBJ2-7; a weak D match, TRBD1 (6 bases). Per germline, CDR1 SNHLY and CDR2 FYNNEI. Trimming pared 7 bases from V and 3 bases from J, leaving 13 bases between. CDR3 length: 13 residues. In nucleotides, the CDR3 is TGTGCCAGCAACCGGGACACCCTCTACGAGCAGTACTTC. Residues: CASNRDTLYEQYF.

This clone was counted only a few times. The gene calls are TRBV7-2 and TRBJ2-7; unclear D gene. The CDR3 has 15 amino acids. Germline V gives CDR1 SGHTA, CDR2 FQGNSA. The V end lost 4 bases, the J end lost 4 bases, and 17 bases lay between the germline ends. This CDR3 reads CASSYLRRELYEQYF. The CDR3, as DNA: TGTGCCAGCAGCTACCTGAGAAGGGAACTTTACGAGCAGTACTTC.

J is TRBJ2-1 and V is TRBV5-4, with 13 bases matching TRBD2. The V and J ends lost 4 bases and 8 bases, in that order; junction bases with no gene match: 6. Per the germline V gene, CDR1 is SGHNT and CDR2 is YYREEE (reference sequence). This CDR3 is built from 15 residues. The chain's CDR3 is CASSPGLAGFYEQFF. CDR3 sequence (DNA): TGTGCCAGCAGCCCGGGACTAGCGGGATTCTATGAGCAGTTCTTC.

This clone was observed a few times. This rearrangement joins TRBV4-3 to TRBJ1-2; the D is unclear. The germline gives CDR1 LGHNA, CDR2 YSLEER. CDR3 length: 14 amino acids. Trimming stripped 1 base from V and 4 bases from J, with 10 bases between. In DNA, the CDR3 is TGCGCCAGCAGCCAAGTAAGACAAAGCTATGGCTACACCTTC. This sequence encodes CASSQVRQSYGYTF.